This T cell receptor (beta chain) was sequenced during a study of PD-1 blockade in mismatch repair-deficient tumors (dated 2017 in TCRdb). Looking at the study overall: Between late 2013 and 2016, the trial enrolled roughly 85 consecutive patients with 11 to 12 mismatch repair-deficient cancer types, every one of whom had been previously treated and was progressing. Deep sequencing of TCR CDR3 regions was used to track tumor-associated T cell clones in peripheral blood of patients responding to PD-1 blockade. Broad study findings and their caveats: Tumor-resident clones, often undetectable in blood before treatment, expanded rapidly after pembrolizumab and then contracted, generally before radiologic responses.

Mismatch repair deficiency was established in every enrolled patient by polymerase chain reaction or immunohistochemistry. Three patients who responded to pembrolizumab therapy underwent TCR sequencing. Pembrolizumab PD-1 blockade was prospectively tested in advanced mismatch repair-deficient cancers, regardless of tissue of origin, in the phase II trial. Peripheral blood T cell samples were gathered serially, both before PD-1 blockade started and at multiple time points afterward. Blood sampling times were expressed in weeks after the first pembrolizumab dose. Its CDR3 holds 17 amino acids, cysteine through phenylalanine. Only CDR3 DNA is held: 51 bases, read in frame from base 1. Trimming removed 2 bases from V and 0 bases from J, leaving 17 bases between the germline ends. In the germline V gene (reference sequence), CDR1 corresponds to GTSNPN and CDR2 to SVGIG. As to this clone: Which antigen it targets is not known. The record has no base qualities; no much larger clone is one base away.

The method behind the library was the immunoSEQ multiplex PCR assay. Drawn from immuneACCESS, this table holds only the in-frame rearrangements with V and J called that TCRdb kept. Clones are partly lost; checked studies trace under half to an unresolved V gene and leave the rest unexplained. For this sample there are around 38,000 clones; around 79% appear just once. The ten largest clonotypes hold 22% of the sample. The sequence came from an adult with mismatch repair-deficient cancer. The sample was peripheral blood, taken 4 weeks after starting pembrolizumab. Recombination joined TRBV30 with TRBJ2-1; the D gene assignment is ambiguous. Here the CDR3 is given as CAWSTRIIPFSYNEQFF. The nucleotide sequence is given as TGTGCCTGGAGTACACGCATAATACCATTCTCCTACAATGAGCAGTTCTTC.